These 30 T cell receptor beta chains were all obtained from the same sample, sequenced in a study of CD8 T cells in ankylosing spondylitis. Using its own MiXCR run on the 5' RACE reads, TCRdb lists one record per CDR3 protein. The sample carries a few hundred thousand distinct CDR3 sequences, 9.5% to 13% recorded once. Sequenced: blood, either unsorted or a sorted T cell fraction (not recorded which). These receptors all come from a female donor with ankylosing spondylitis or in good health (not recorded which).

The J gene is TRBJ2-2, the V gene TRBV25-1; TRBD1 agrees at 7 bases. V shed 4 bases and J 2 bases; nucleotides not matched to a gene: 4. Germline CDR1 reads MGHDK; CDR2 reads SYGVNS. The length of the CDR3 is 15 residues. The CDR3 region has the DNA TGTGCCAGCAGTGTTGGGACAGTTAACACCGGGGAGCTGTTTTTT. Translating it yields CASSVGTVNTGELFF.

This clonotype appeared once. A single base separates this from a much larger clone, so it may be a read error. The V and J genes are TRBV29-1 and TRBJ2-1; possibly TRBD2 for D (6 bases). This CDR3 comprises 16 residues. Germline V gene data show CDR1 as SQVTM and CDR2 as ANQGSEA. V shed 6 bases and J shed 3 bases, with 21 bases lying between them. Here the CDR3 reads CSVGGEGNSGYNEQFF. The CDR3 nucleotides are TGCAGCGTGGGTGGGGAAGGGAATAGCGGCTACAATGAGCAGTTCTTC.

In this sample, this clonotype turned up many times. J is TRBJ2-5 and V is TRBV20-1; 11 positions agree with TRBD2. The CDR3 length is 16 residues. Trimming took 1 base from V and 1 from J; bases not matched to a gene: 5. Germline CDR1 reads DFQATT; CDR2 reads SNEGSKA (reference sequence). Here the CDR3 DNA reads TGCAGTGCTAGAGGATCTAGCGGGGGGCCCCAAGAGACCCAGTACTTC. Its protein is CSARGSSGGPQETQYF.

This clonotype was seen many times. The V call is TRBV5-1, the J call TRBJ2-1, with TRBD2 matching 10 bases. This CDR3 region has 12 residues. Germline V gives CDR1 SGHRS, CDR2 YFSETQ. The J segment lost 15 bases and the V segment lost 5 bases, leaving 8 bases of the junction unmatched. DNA for the CDR3: TGCGCCAGCAGAGGCTTAGCGGGAGGTTGGTTCTTC. Amino acids: CASRGLAGGWFF. Looking up the rest from reference TRBV5-1 and TRBJ2-1 gives the full variable domain: KAGVTQTPRYLIKTRGQQVTLSCSPISGHRSVSWYQQTPGQGLQFLFEYFSETQRNKGNFPGRFSGRQFSNSRSEMNVSTLELGDSALYLCASRGLAGGWFFGPGTRLTVL.

The table lists this clonotype with many counts. The rearrangement uses TRBV7-2 and TRBJ1-6, with TRBD1 matching over 7 bases. Germline V gene sequence: CDR1 SGHTA, CDR2 FQGNSA. V lost 5 bases and J lost 2; bases outside the gene matches: 9. The CDR3 is made up of 17 amino acids. The CDR3 loop reads CASSRRTGRTYNSPLHF. The CDR3 region has the DNA TGTGCCAGCAGCCGCCGGACAGGCAGAACCTATAATTCACCCCTCCACTTT.

V is TRBV20-1 and J is TRBJ2-2; 7 bases are a match to TRBD2. The CDR3 runs 15 residues. V lost 6 bases to trimming and J lost 1 base; unmatched junction nucleotides: 8. CDR1 is DFQATT, CDR2 SNEGSKA, per germline (reference sequence). CDR3 coding DNA: TGCAGTGCCCCTCCGGGAGGACTGAACACCGGGGAGCTGTTTTTT. This codes for CSAPPGGLNTGELFF.

The table lists this clonotype with many counts. V is TRBV20-1 and J is TRBJ1-4; 7 bases fit TRBD1. CDR1 is DFQATT, CDR2 SNEGSKA, per germline (reference sequence). The CDR3 has 14 residues. With 3 bases clipped from V and 7 bases from J, the junction kept 8 bases outside the gene matches. The CDR3 loop is CSARGNRGIEKLFF. In DNA form, the CDR3 reads TGCAGTGCTAGGGGTAACAGGGGTATTGAAAAACTGTTTTTT.

Turning to this clonotype: One end of the junction fails to match germline, which may point to a read error. This sequence joins TRBV9 and TRBJ2-1; a possible D gene is TRBD2 (6 bases). The germline V gene encodes CDR1 SGDLS and CDR2 YYNGEE. This CDR3 region has 17 residues. CDR3 in DNA: TGTGCCTGCAGCGAAGCTCCGACTAGTCTACCGCGCAATGAGCAGTTCTTC. As protein: CACSEAPTSLPRNEQFF. The full variable domain, its missing parts supplied by reference TRBV9 and TRBJ2-1, is DSGVTQTPKHLITATGQRVTLRCSPRSGDLSVYWYQQSLDQGLQFLIQYYNGEERAKGNILERFSAQQFPDLHSELNLSSLELGDSALYFCACSEAPTSLPRNEQFFGPGTRLTVL.

The table lists this clonotype with many counts. V and J are TRBV20-1 and TRBJ2-7; 8 bases agree with TRBD1. The V segment lost 5 bases and the J segment 0 bases; nucleotides outside the gene matches: 9. CDR1 DFQATT and CDR2 SNEGSKA come from the germline V gene (reference sequence). The CDR3 has 15 residues. DNA for the CDR3: TGCAGTGCTCCGGGACAGGATTTAAGCTCCTACGAGCAGTACTTC. It codes for CSAPGQDLSSYEQYF.

This sequence joins TRBV27 and TRBJ1-2; D call uncertain. Germline lookup yields CDR1 MNHEY and CDR2 SMNVEV (reference sequence). This CDR3 has 13 residues. Trimming pared 4 bases from V and 0 bases from J, leaving 6 bases between. The CDR3 sequence is CASSSTANYGYTF. The CDR3 bases are TGTGCCAGCAGTTCTACAGCTAACTATGGCTACACCTTC.

This clonotype appeared once. CDR3 in DNA: TGTGCCTGGAGAAAGGGGGATTTCGAGCAGTACTTC. Its protein is CAWRKGDFEQYF. The chain has TRBV30 and TRBJ2-7; D possibly corresponds to TRBD1 (6 bases). V lost 3 bases to trimming and J lost 6 bases, with 12 bases between them. Germline V lookup: CDR1 GTSNPN, CDR2 SVGIG (reference sequence). The CDR3 length is 12 residues.

The genes are TRBV27 and TRBJ2-2; 11 positions agree with TRBD1. Germline V gives CDR1 MNHEY, CDR2 SMNVEV (reference sequence). V lost 8 bases to trimming and J lost 5 bases; unmatched junction nucleotides: 7. The CDR3 has 15 residues. The CDR3 protein is CASRRTGGSTGELFF. The CDR3 DNA sequence: TGTGCCAGCCGGCGGACAGGGGGCTCTACCGGGGAGCTGTTTTTT.

This clonotype was recorded at least ten times. The V gene is TRBV20-1, the J gene TRBJ1-5, with D unclear. This CDR3 contains 17 residues. The germline CDR1 and CDR2 sequences are DFQATT and SNEGSKA (reference sequence). The ends were cut back, 6 bases at V and 5 bases at J, with 26 bases in the middle. The CDR3 region is CSALPLDRLTNYQPQHF. CDR3 coding DNA: TGCAGTGCCCTTCCTCTAGACCGTCTCACGAACTATCAGCCCCAGCATTTT.

This clonotype appeared a few times. The chain has TRBV7-8 and TRBJ2-7; 11 nucleotides line up with TRBD2. The junction had 4 bases not matched to a gene; V was cut back by 5 bases and J by 1 base. The CDR3 runs to 15 residues. Germline loops: CDR1 SGHVS, CDR2 FQNEAQ. Written as DNA, the CDR3 is TGTGCCAGCAGCCCTCTAGCGGGGGGATCCTACGAGCAGTACTTC. It yields the protein CASSPLAGGSYEQYF.

Many counts were recorded for this clonotype. The chain combines TRBV20-1 with TRBJ2-1; D is possibly TRBD1 (6 bases). Trimming took 7 bases from V and 5 from J, leaving 9 bases between them. The CDR3 length is 11 residues. Germline lookup yields CDR1 DFQATT and CDR2 SNEGSKA (reference sequence). CDR3 nucleotide sequence: TGCAGTGTCGGGACACACAATGAGCAGTTCTTC. It encodes CSVGTHNEQFF.

This clonotype was counted many times. The gene calls are TRBV6-4 and TRBJ2-2; 7 bases map to TRBD2. The CDR3 consists of 15 residues. Germline loops: CDR1 MRHNA, CDR2 SNTAGT. The V and J ends lost 3 bases and 4 bases, in that order; junction bases with no gene match: 5. CDR3 loop: CASSEGLLFTGELFF. In DNA form, the CDR3 reads TGTGCCAGCAGTGAGGGACTACTTTTCACCGGGGAGCTGTTTTTT.

V usage is TRBV9 and J usage is TRBJ1-6; D might be TRBD1 (6 bases). Germline lookup yields CDR1 SGDLS and CDR2 YYNGEE. The V end was cut by 0 bases, the J end by 3 bases, with 10 bases between. This CDR3 is 16 amino acids long. This CDR3 reads CASSVDGGGYNSPLHF. The CDR3 bases are TGTGCCAGCAGCGTAGACGGAGGGGGCTATAATTCACCCCTCCACTTT.

The chain carries TRBV7-2 and TRBJ1-2, with TRBD1 as a possible D gene (6 bases). The CDR3 sequence is 16 residues long. Trimming removed 1 base from V and 6 bases from J, with 18 bases in between. Germline V CDR1 and CDR2: SGHTA, FQGNSA. CDR3 DNA: TGTGCCAGCAGCTTAGTTTGGGACAAGAAAACGAATGGCTACACCTTC. The encoded protein is CASSLVWDKKTNGYTF.

V and J are TRBV20-1 and TRBJ2-5; 12 bases match TRBD2. The germline V gene encodes CDR1 DFQATT and CDR2 SNEGSKA (reference sequence). The CDR3 totals 15 residues. J gave up 0 bases and V 5 bases, and 4 bases lay outside the gene matches. The CDR3 loop is CSAPRTSGDQETQYF. CDR3 sequence (DNA): TGCAGTGCTCCTCGGACTAGCGGGGACCAAGAGACCCAGTACTTC.

There are many counts of this clonotype. V and J are TRBV5-1 and TRBJ2-3, with a weak D call TRBD1 (6 bases). There are 14 residues in the CDR3. V lost 9 bases to trimming and J lost 4 bases, with 18 bases between them. Looked up from germline, CDR1 is SGHRS and CDR2 is YFSETQ. CDR3 DNA sequence: TGCGCCACCTCCCCGGGACAAGGATCAGATACGCAGTATTTT. It yields the protein CATSPGQGSDTQYF.

The genes are TRBV28 and TRBJ2-7, with D hard to call. Germline values: CDR1 MDHEN, CDR2 SYDVKM. This CDR3 region has 15 residues. Trimming removed 4 bases from V and 4 bases from J, with 17 bases in between. This CDR3 is CASSSPTNQPYEQYF. CDR3 nucleotides: TGTGCCAGCAGTTCCCCGACCAATCAGCCGTACGAGCAGTACTTC.

Many counts were recorded for this clonotype. The chain uses TRBV6-1 and TRBJ1-5, with 9 bases identical to TRBD1. Trimming cost V 5 bases and J 7 bases; bases outside gene matches: 12. CDR1 and CDR2 (germline): MNHNS, SASEGT. The CDR3 consists of 16 residues. The CDR3 nucleotides are TGTGCCAGCAGTCAAAACAGGGGGCCCCTCAGACAGCCCCAGCATTTT. Protein sequence: CASSQNRGPLRQPQHF.

This clonotype has ten or more counts. The chain is built from TRBV10-3 and TRBJ1-5; D is unclear. Per the germline V gene, CDR1 is ENHRY and CDR2 is SYGVKD. Trimming took off 4 bases at V and 11 bases at J, with 18 bases between the two ends. There are 14 residues in the CDR3. The CDR3 sequence is CAISVTGPPGAQHF. CDR3 DNA: TGTGCCATCAGTGTTACCGGGCCCCCCGGAGCCCAGCATTTT.

V usage is TRBV20-1 and J usage is TRBJ1-5, with TRBD1 matching 10 bases. Germline CDR1 is DFQATT and CDR2 is SNEGSKA (reference sequence). There are 15 residues in the CDR3. The V gene end was trimmed by 3 bases and the J gene end by 5 bases; junction bases not matched to a gene: 7. The CDR3 nucleotides read TGCAGTGCTAGCGGCAAGGACAGGGGGGATCAGCCCCAGCATTTT. The encoded protein is CSASGKDRGDQPQHF.

The chain recombines TRBV25-1 with TRBJ2-3; 7 positions agree with TRBD1. Germline assignment: CDR1 MGHDK and CDR2 SYGVNS. V lost 0 bases to trimming and J lost 5 bases; unmatched junction nucleotides: 8. CDR3 size: 16 residues. In nucleotides, the CDR3 is TGTGCCAGCAGTGAATATCGGGGACAGTCAAGAGATACGCAGTATTTT. Translating it yields CASSEYRGQSRDTQYF.

This clonotype was picked up a small number of times. The rearrangement links TRBV20-1 to TRBJ2-1; D perhaps matches TRBD2 (5 bases). The germline V and J ends were trimmed by 3 bases and 6 bases, with 18 bases remaining between them. CDR1 is DFQATT, CDR2 SNEGSKA, per germline (reference sequence). The CDR3 length is 15 residues. The CDR3 DNA is TGCAGTGCTAGCGGGGTCAACTTACCGGGCAATGAGCAGTTCTTC. Its translation is CSASGVNLPGNEQFF.

This clonotype was counted many times. This rearrangement joins TRBV12-3 or TRBV12-4 to TRBJ1-1; D is ambiguous. Trimming took off 2 bases at V and 5 bases at J, with 6 bases between the two ends. This CDR3 region has 12 residues. The CDR3 nucleotides read TGTGCCAGCAGTTTAATCGGTACTGAAGCTTTCTTT. This translates into CASSLIGTEAFF.

This clonotype was counted ten times or more. In DNA, the CDR3 is TGTGCCAGCAGCTTAGAGTGGAATTATGGCTACACCTTC. This gives the protein CASSLEWNYGYTF. This sequence joins TRBV7-2 and TRBJ1-2; D is ambiguous. This CDR3 is built from 13 residues. Germline V gene lookup returns CDR1 SGHTA and CDR2 FQGNSA. Trimming shortened V by 1 base and J by 5 bases, and 8 bases separated the two germline ends.

This rearrangement joins TRBV7-9 to TRBJ2-7; 8 nucleotides line up with TRBD2. Germline V lookup: CDR1 SEHNR, CDR2 FQNEAQ (reference sequence). V lost 5 bases to trimming and J lost 0 bases; unmatched junction nucleotides: 3. This CDR3 spans 14 amino acids. The CDR3 region is CASSPRGVSYEQYF. The DNA for the CDR3 is TGTGCCAGCAGCCCGCGGGGGGTCTCCTACGAGCAGTACTTC.

This clonotype was found many times. The CDR3 sequence: CSARVRGDTEAFF. The CDR3 DNA reads as TGCAGTGCTAGAGTGCGGGGTGACACTGAAGCTTTCTTT. This sequence joins TRBV20-1 and TRBJ1-1; D uncertain. Germline lookup yields CDR1 DFQATT and CDR2 SNEGSKA (reference sequence). This CDR3 region has 13 residues. V lost 1 base, J lost 3 bases, and 9 bases lay in between.